This T cell receptor (beta chain) came from a study of blood T cell repertoires in COVID-19. As for the study in general: The United States, Italy and Spain provided the acute and convalescent COVID-19 samples. Sample material is recorded as cDNA or gDNA derived from T cells, B-cell-depleted T cells, or PBMCs.

The authors' processing: Estimation of nucleated cell counts relied on the amplification of reference gene primers. Generated by immunoSEQ multiplex PCR, the TCRdb table keeps only in-frame clones and is missing some. The V and J calls and clone size were taken over from that table, and D and trimming were inferred from the DNA. The table lists 250,000 to 350,000 clones, 90% of them singletons. Trimming removed 3 bases at V and 4 bases at J, with 18 bases between. The CDR3 consists of 16 residues. Germline assignment: CDR1 KGHSH and CDR2 LQKENI. This sequence was found in a woman between 18 and 29 years old with acute COVID-19. V is TRBV18 and J is TRBJ1-2; maybe TRBD1 (6 bases). Sequencing used PBMCs or T cells enriched from blood (not recorded which). DNA for the CDR3: TGTGCCAGCTCACCGCCCGCACAGGGATTGGGCTATGGCTACACCTTC. Protein sequence: CASSPPAQGLGYGYTF.